This note documents a single TCR beta chain sequence. Its antigen remains unknown. 13 Jbeta primers and 60 Vbeta primers were used for the PCR. The data were produced by immunoSEQ multiplex PCR, yet TCRdb's version contains in-frame clones alone and is incomplete. Of some 160,000 clones in the sample, around 80% are singletons; the top ten hold around 1.5%. Per the germline V gene, CDR1 is LNHNV and CDR2 is YYDKDF (reference sequence). V lost 1 base and J 2 bases, leaving 12 bases between the germline ends. The CDR3 is made up of 16 amino acids. The data were obtained in a study of cytomegalovirus exposure and HLA in healthy donors. Study summary: From about 179 million T cells, an earlier analysis saw roughly 100 million unique TCR beta sequences.

Study results and limitations: The study labeled roughly 160 TCR beta chains cytomegalovirus-associated. Presence/absence analyses rested on an assumption that sequencing depth was roughly uniform across donors.

The chain employs TRBV15 and TRBJ2-1; perhaps TRBD2 as D (6 bases). The TCR originated in a man in his forties in good health and CMV-seronegative. The sample consisted of PBMCs. The CDR3 DNA follows: TGTGCCACCAGCAGAGGGGGCGGAGGGGCCTACAATGAGCAGTTCTTC. It yields the protein CATSRGGGGAYNEQFF.